The present T cell receptor beta chain was sequenced within a study of HIV-infected patients and healthy controls. This clonotype was counted at least ten times. Its antigen is not identified. No cell fractionation was done, so the repertoire covers all unsorted peripheral blood T cells. The CDR3 loop spans 15 amino acids. V lost 0 bases and J lost 3; bases outside the gene matches: 2. CDR1 and CDR2 from the germline V gene are KGHSH and LQKENI. Findings and limits, study-wide: Healthy control repertoires had roughly threefold more distinct CDR3s than untreated HIV+ repertoires, and higher Shannon diversity. Eight alpha and eight beta V genes differed significantly in mean usage between HIV-infected patients and controls.

Alpha and beta constant-region primers primed reverse transcription of approximately 500 ng RNA. Each of the alpha and beta chains got its own library through chain-specific third strand synthesis with indices. The library had 12-nucleotide molecular identifiers formed by two random hexamers joined together. A single record per CDR3 protein comes from TCRdb applying MiXCR to the 5' RACE reads. The sample includes about 9,700 distinct CDR3 sequences, around 8% of them seen just once. The chain employs TRBV18 and TRBJ2-7, with 10 bases that match TRBD1. This clonotype originated in an adult in good health. The sequencing input was blood. CDR3 region: CASSPPGQGGYEQYF. In DNA, the CDR3 is TGTGCCAGCTCACCACCCGGACAGGGGGGCTACGAGCAGTACTTC.